The 32 T cell receptor beta chains reported below all come from one sample, sequenced in a study of blood T cells in healthy people across ages. Then a second PCR, running roughly 7 to 11 cycles, was carried out with a sample-barcoded 5' primer and a J-beta primer mix. TCRdb processed the 5' RACE reads anew with MiXCR; each CDR3 protein has one entry. The sample has some 1,500,000 distinct CDR3 sequences; around 40% are singletons. Sequenced input: blood. The receptor set was obtained from a woman aged 18-35 years in good health.

The rearrangement joins TRBV3-1 to TRBJ2-1, with D perhaps matching TRBD1 (6 bases). The CDR3 contains 14 residues. CDR1 is LGHDT and CDR2 is YNNKEL in the germline V gene (reference sequence). Trimming removed 5 bases from V and 5 bases from J, with 13 bases in between. In DNA, the CDR3 is TGTGCCAGCAGCGTGAGGGGGAATAACAATGAGCAGTTCTTC. The encoded protein is CASSVRGNNNEQFF.

CDR3 nucleotides: TGTGCCAGCAGCTTGACCGGGACAGGGCAGAATGAGCAGTTCTTC. It specifies CASSLTGTGQNEQFF. The V and J genes are TRBV7-9 and TRBJ2-1; 9 nucleotides line up with TRBD1. CDR3 length equals 15 residues. The germline V gene encodes CDR1 SEHNR and CDR2 FQNEAQ (reference sequence). J lost 7 bases, V lost 3 bases, and 7 bases had no gene match.

The chain joins TRBV20-1 to TRBJ2-1, with D possibly TRBD2 on 6 matching bases. The CDR3 loop spans 14 amino acids. The V gene lost 2 bases and the J gene lost 0 bases, with 8 bases spanning the gap. The germline V gene encodes CDR1 DFQATT and CDR2 SNEGSKA (reference sequence). CDR3 DNA sequence: TGCAGTGCTAGAAGGGACTTCTCCTACAATGAGCAGTTCTTC. Translating gives CSARRDFSYNEQFF.

This clonotype was recorded a few times. The chain is built from TRBV20-1 and TRBJ1-5; 9 nucleotides align to TRBD1. This CDR3 is built from 15 residues. V dropped 0 bases and J dropped 7; count of bases not matched to a gene: 7. Germline CDR1 is DFQATT and CDR2 is SNEGSKA (reference sequence). The CDR3 sequence: CSAREGQGLLQPQHF. CDR3 DNA sequence: TGCAGTGCTAGAGAGGGACAGGGCCTCTTGCAGCCCCAGCATTTT.

This clonotype was seen many times. The rearrangement joins TRBV3-1 to TRBJ2-1; D may match TRBD1 or TRBD2 (5 bases each). Per germline, CDR1 LGHDT and CDR2 YNNKEL (reference sequence). CDR3 size: 16 residues. V was trimmed by 3 bases and J by 7 bases, leaving 19 bases between them. CDR3 residues: CASSQSGTLFRNEQFF. As DNA, the CDR3 is TGTGCCAGCAGCCAGTCCGGGACCCTTTTTCGGAATGAGCAGTTCTTC.

This clonotype was seen a few times. The chain has TRBV12-3 or TRBV12-4 and TRBJ1-4; no firm D call. V lost 10 bases and J 7 bases, leaving 16 bases between the germline ends. This CDR3 is built from 13 residues. The CDR3 sequence: CATARASGEKLFF. CDR3 DNA sequence: TGTGCCACGGCTCGGGCTTCGGGTGAAAAACTGTTTTTT.

CDR3 in amino acids: CASRQIAGTHLQDGYTF. The CDR3 region has the DNA TGTGCCAGCAGGCAGATCGCCGGGACTCACCTCCAGGATGGCTACACCTTC. The chain carries TRBV2 and TRBJ1-2; tentative D call: TRBD1 (5 bases). V was pared by 6 bases and J by 6 bases, with 26 bases between. Per germline, CDR1 SNHLY and CDR2 FYNNEI. This CDR3 comprises 17 residues.

The chain joins TRBV15 to TRBJ2-1, with D hard to call. Germline CDR1 LNHNV, CDR2 YYDKDF (reference sequence). The CDR3 contains 17 residues. V lost 0 bases, J lost 5 bases, and 17 bases lay in between. CDR3 nucleotides: TGTGCCACCAGCAGAGATGGAATGACGAGCTCAAACAATGAGCAGTTCTTC. Residues: CATSRDGMTSSNNEQFF.

The J gene is TRBJ2-7, the V gene TRBV7-9; TRBD2 might be the D (5 bases). The CDR3 is 15 amino acids. CDR1 and CDR2 (germline): SEHNR, FQNEAQ (reference sequence). The germline V and J ends were trimmed by 5 bases and 6 bases, with 20 bases remaining between them. CDR3 nucleotides: TGTGCCAGCAGCAACCGGGATCCACTAGTCTCCGAGCAGTACTTC. Its translation: CASSNRDPLVSEQYF.

This chain links TRBV5-1 with TRBJ1-2, with TRBD1 matching over 8 bases. Germline CDR1 and CDR2: SGHRS and YFSETQ. Losses at the gene ends were 5 bases for V and 8 bases for J; bases not matched to a gene: 11. This CDR3 spans 14 amino acids. This chain's CDR3 is CASRYGTGQEGYTF. The CDR3 nucleotides are TGCGCCAGCAGATACGGGACAGGCCAAGAAGGCTACACCTTC. Supplemented by reference TRBV5-1 and TRBJ1-2, the full variable domain reads KAGVTQTPRYLIKTRGQQVTLSCSPISGHRSVSWYQQTPGQGLQFLFEYFSETQRNKGNFPGRFSGRQFSNSRSEMNVSTLELGDSALYLCASRYGTGQEGYTFGSGTRLTVV.

This rearrangement joins TRBV2 to TRBJ2-5, with D perhaps matching TRBD2 (7 bases). This CDR3 comprises 14 residues. CDR1 is SNHLY and CDR2 is FYNNEI in the germline V gene. V was cut by 6 bases and J by 4 bases, with 15 bases left in between. The CDR3 coding sequence is TGTGCCAGCAGCCCCCGGGGGGCTGGAGAGACCCAGTACTTC. It yields the protein CASSPRGAGETQYF.

This clonotype was detected a few times. The chain recombines TRBV4-1 with TRBJ2-5; D gene uncertain. Trimming shortened V by 1 base and J by 5 bases, and 11 bases separated the two germline ends. The CDR3 is made up of 14 amino acids. Germline CDR1 and CDR2: MGHRA and YSYEKL. The CDR3 spells CASSQAPDGETQYF. The CDR3 DNA reads as TGCGCCAGCAGCCAAGCCCCTGATGGGGAGACCCAGTACTTC.

The rearrangement links TRBV6-2 or TRBV6-3 to TRBJ1-2; D remains ambiguous. The CDR3 loop spans 12 amino acids. V dropped 7 bases and J dropped 5 bases, with 11 bases sitting between them. Germline values: CDR1 MNHEY, CDR2 SVGEGT. The CDR3 loop is CASNMNGYGYTF. In nucleotides, the CDR3 is TGTGCCAGCAATATGAATGGATATGGCTACACCTTC.

This chain joins TRBV5-1 and TRBJ2-7; D tentatively fits TRBD1 or TRBD2 (5 bases each). Germline V gene lookup returns CDR1 SGHRS and CDR2 YFSETQ. V lost 4 bases to trimming and J lost 3 bases, with 17 bases between them. The length of the CDR3 is 15 residues. CDR3 residues: CASSRGQDVDYEQYF. The CDR3, as DNA: TGCGCCAGCAGCCGGGGCCAGGATGTAGACTACGAGCAGTACTTC.

Only a few counts were recorded for this clonotype. In DNA form, the CDR3 reads TGTGCCAGCACCCCCTCTTTTGGACAGGCTGAAGCTTTCTTT. Its protein product is CASTPSFGQAEAFF. The J gene is TRBJ1-1, the V gene TRBV9; 7 nucleotides match TRBD1. Unmatched junction bases numbered 11, after V lost 6 bases and J lost 6 bases. Germline-derived CDR1 and CDR2 are SGDLS and YYNGEE. The CDR3 totals 14 residues.

A few counts support this clonotype. V usage is TRBV11-2 and J usage is TRBJ2-5, with 8 bases identical to TRBD2. This CDR3 is built from 17 residues. Unmatched junction bases numbered 16, after V lost 6 bases and J lost 4 bases. The V gene's germline CDR1 is SGHAT and CDR2 FQNNGV. The CDR3 here is CASSLNSWTSSGETQYF. DNA for the CDR3: TGTGCCAGCAGTTTAAACTCCTGGACTAGCAGTGGAGAGACCCAGTACTTC.

This clonotype showed up just a few times. The rearrangement uses TRBV27 and TRBJ1-5; possibly TRBD1 for D (5 bases). Germline loops: CDR1 MNHEY, CDR2 SMNVEV (reference sequence). The CDR3 runs 15 residues. V was pared by 8 bases and J by 1 base, with 15 bases between. The CDR3 region is CASSFGGRSNQPQHF. The CDR3 DNA reads as TGTGCCAGCTCTTTTGGGGGACGAAGCAATCAGCCCCAGCATTTT.

On this clonotype: The junction does not match germline at one end; this may be a read error. The rearrangement links TRBV18 to TRBJ2-3; 8 positions agree with TRBD1. The germline gives CDR1 KGHSH, CDR2 LQKENI. CDR3 size: 15 residues. The CDR3 here is CASSPDRGFADMQYF. In DNA form, the CDR3 reads TGTGCCAGCTCACCCGACAGGGGATTTGCAGATATGCAGTATTTT.

This clonotype was found a few times. This chain connects TRBV5-1 to TRBJ2-5; D is possibly TRBD2 (5 bases). Germline CDR1 is SGHRS and CDR2 is YFSETQ. This CDR3 spans 14 amino acids. Trimming removed 0 bases from V and 1 base from J, with 7 bases in between. CDR3 DNA sequence: TGCGCCAGCAGCTTGGGGAGGTTCCAAGAGACCCAGTACTTC. It encodes CASSLGRFQETQYF.

This clonotype occurred a few times. V usage is TRBV7-8 and J usage is TRBJ1-1; a weak D match, TRBD1 (6 bases). The V gene lost 5 bases and the J gene lost 3 bases, with 16 bases spanning the gap. The CDR3 extends over 15 amino acids. The germline gives CDR1 SGHVS, CDR2 FQNEAQ. The CDR3 is CASSAQGKVHTEAFF. Here the CDR3 DNA reads TGTGCCAGCAGCGCCCAGGGGAAGGTACACACTGAAGCTTTCTTT. The full variable domain, rest sourced from reference TRBV7-8 and TRBJ1-1, is GAGVSQSPRYKVAKRGQDVALRCDPISGHVSLFWYQQALGQGPEFLTYFQNEAQLDKSGLPSDRFFAERPEGSVSTLKIQRTQQEDSAVYLCASSAQGKVHTEAFFGQGTRLTVV.

About this clonotype itself: A much larger clone sits a single nucleotide away, making a read error possible. This rearrangement joins TRBV15 to TRBJ2-6; tentatively, D is TRBD1 or TRBD2 (6 bases each). The germline V gene encodes CDR1 LNHNV and CDR2 YYDKDF (reference sequence). CDR3 length equals 18 residues. CDR3 in amino acids: CATSREDVTGTGANVPTF. The DNA of the CDR3 is TGTGCCACCAGCAGAGAAGATGTTACAGGGACTGGGGCCAACGTCCCGACTTTC.

This clonotype was seen only a few times. The genes are TRBV7-2 and TRBJ2-4; D is unresolved. The CDR3 length is 11 residues. Germline assignment: CDR1 SGHTA and CDR2 FQGNSA. Trimming cost V 5 bases and J 13 bases, with 12 bases left between them. The CDR3 sequence is CASSGSSEQYF. Here the CDR3 DNA reads TGTGCCAGCAGCGGCTCTAGTGAGCAGTACTTC.

In this sample, this clonotype turned up a few times. The V gene is TRBV7-9, the J gene TRBJ2-7, with D possibly called TRBD1 or TRBD2 (5 bases each). Trimming shortened V by 3 bases and J by 4 bases, and 10 bases separated the two germline ends. This CDR3 comprises 13 residues. CDR1 SEHNR and CDR2 FQNEAQ come from the germline V gene (reference sequence). This chain's CDR3 is CASSFEGLYEQYF. The CDR3 DNA follows: TGTGCCAGCAGCTTCGAGGGGCTGTACGAGCAGTACTTC.

The CDR3 sequence is CASSYDDSNVLTF. Here the CDR3 DNA reads TGTGCCAGCAGTTATGATGATTCGAACGTCCTGACTTTC. J is TRBJ2-6 and V is TRBV6-2 or TRBV6-3; the D is unclear. Germline CDR1 MNHEY, CDR2 SVGEGT. Trimming removed 3 bases at V and 10 bases at J, with 10 bases between. The CDR3 runs to 13 residues.

This clonotype was counted a few times. CDR3 DNA sequence: TGTGCCAGCAGCCGCTGGGTCCCCTCCTACGAGCAGTACTTC. Protein sequence: CASSRWVPSYEQYF. This chain uses TRBV11-2 with TRBJ2-7; no clear D. V lost 5 bases, J lost 0 bases, and 11 bases lay in between. Germline CDR1 is SGHAT and CDR2 is FQNNGV. The length of the CDR3 is 14 residues.

A note on this clonotype: Its ends do not fully match the called genes, so a read error is possible. As DNA, the CDR3 is TGTGCTAGCAGCCTTGGAGCCTCCCGCGCCGACGAGCAGTACTTC. This sequence encodes CASSLGASRADEQYF. The J gene is TRBJ2-7, the V gene TRBV7-7; D is unresolved. The CDR3 spans 15 residues. Germline V CDR1 and CDR2: SSHAT, FNYEAQ (reference sequence).

This chain uses TRBV4-1 with TRBJ2-1; D remains unclear. The V and J ends lost 1 base and 0 bases respectively, with 13 bases between them. The CDR3 extends over 17 amino acids. Germline CDR1 and CDR2: MGHRA and YSYEKL. DNA of the CDR3: TGCGCCAGCAGCCAAGTATCACAGAGCCTCTCCTACAATGAGCAGTTCTTC. The encoded protein is CASSQVSQSLSYNEQFF.

V is TRBV6-6 and J is TRBJ2-6; D call uncertain. This CDR3 region has 14 residues. The V end lost 10 bases, the J end lost 0 bases, and 10 bases lay between the germline ends. The germline gives CDR1 MNHNY, CDR2 SVGAGI (reference sequence). The CDR3 spells CATLVASGANVLTF. The CDR3, as DNA: TGTGCCACTCTAGTTGCCTCTGGGGCCAACGTCCTGACTTTC.

V usage is TRBV6-5 and J usage is TRBJ2-7; D is ambiguous. The V and J ends lost 3 bases and 3 bases respectively, with 15 bases between them. CDR3 size: 15 residues. Germline CDR1 MNHEY, CDR2 SVGAGI. CDR3 residues: CASSYGRRGYYEQYF. CDR3 bases: TGTGCCAGCAGTTATGGGCGTCGTGGGTACTACGAGCAGTACTTC.

This chain connects TRBV20-1 to TRBJ1-5; no definite D call. The CDR3 loop spans 14 amino acids. V lost 2 bases and J lost 2, with 10 bases in between. Germline CDR1 DFQATT, CDR2 SNEGSKA (reference sequence). CDR3 DNA: TGCAGTGCTAGACAGGTTGGGGGCAATCAGCCCCAGCATTTT. This sequence encodes CSARQVGGNQPQHF.

The chain links TRBV29-1 to TRBJ1-3; D call uncertain. The V end was cut by 7 bases, the J end by 4 bases, with 14 bases between. Germline values: CDR1 SQVTM, CDR2 ANQGSEA. The CDR3 totals 13 residues. CDR3 bases: TGCAGCGGGAAAGAGGGTTCCGGAAACACCATATATTTT. Amino acid sequence: CSGKEGSGNTIYF.

The chain employs TRBV7-3 and TRBJ2-3; D may be TRBD2 (6 bases). Germline V gene data show CDR1 as SGHTA and CDR2 as FQGTGA. V was pared by 1 base and J by 4 bases, with 12 bases between. The CDR3 has 15 residues. The CDR3 DNA reads as TGTGCCAGCAGCTTAAGGGCTAGCGAGGCAGATACGCAGTATTTT. Amino acid sequence: CASSLRASEADTQYF.